The 4 T cell receptor beta chains below were found in one sample sequenced in a study of blood T cell repertoires in COVID-19. TCRdb's table, derived via immunoSEQ multiplex PCR, lists solely in-frame clones and lacks some. Counted here are approximately 140,000 clones, more than 60% occurring once; the ten biggest clones make up over 15%. Sequences were obtained from peripheral blood. These receptors originate from a middle-aged man with acute or convalescent COVID-19.

This CDR3 reads CASSAMGQAVYEQYF. The CDR3 DNA reads as TGTGCCAGCAGCGCGATGGGACAGGCCGTGTACGAGCAGTACTTC. This rearrangement joins TRBV9 to TRBJ2-7; 8 bases map to TRBD1. The CDR3 consists of 15 residues. The V gene's germline CDR1 is SGDLS and CDR2 YYNGEE. J was trimmed by 4 bases and V by 3 bases; bases with no gene match: 9.

V and J are TRBV20-1 and TRBJ1-5; maybe TRBD1 (5 bases). Germline lookup yields CDR1 DFQATT and CDR2 SNEGSKA (reference sequence). This CDR3 is 15 amino acids long. V was trimmed by 3 bases and J by 2 bases, leaving 14 bases between them. For the CDR3, the DNA is TGCAGTGCTAGTCCAGGAGGGGATGGCAATCAGCCCCAGCATTTT. It encodes CSASPGGDGNQPQHF.

About this clone: Germline and junction disagree at one end, which may indicate a read error. The rearrangement uses TRBV24-1 and TRBJ2-1; possible D gene TRBD2, 5 bases. Germline V gene lookup returns CDR1 KGHDR and CDR2 SFDVKD. CDR3 size: 12 residues. CDR3 nucleotides: TGTGCCACCAGTGATTTGATCGGGGAGCGGTTCTTC. It specifies CATSDLIGERFF.

The sample holds a few counts of this clone. The V and J genes are TRBV5-6 and TRBJ1-1, with 7 bases lining up with TRBD1. CDR3 size: 13 residues. Per the germline V gene, CDR1 is SGHDT and CDR2 is YYEEEE. V lost 3 bases and J lost 4; bases outside the gene matches: 3. The CDR3 bases are TGTGCCAGCAGCTGGCAGGGGGGCACTGAAGCTTTCTTT. The encoded protein is CASSWQGGTEAFF.